The clone carrying this T cell receptor beta chain was observed many times. The record originates from a study of neurological immune-mediated disorders. Using its own MiXCR run on the 5' RACE reads, TCRdb lists one record per CDR3 protein. This table holds about 46,000 distinct CDR3 sequences, about 1.8% found once. V dropped 0 bases and J dropped 6 bases, with 12 bases sitting between them. From germline, CDR1 is SGHDT and CDR2 YYEEEE. This CDR3 spans 14 amino acids. The TCR originated in a middle-aged woman with multiple sclerosis. The V gene is TRBV5-6, the J gene TRBJ1-2; D is possibly TRBD1 (6 bases). The sample comprised PBMCs. The CDR3, as DNA: TGTGCCAGCAGCTTGGGGGTACAGGGAAATGGCTACACCTTC. Its translation: CASSLGVQGNGYTF.